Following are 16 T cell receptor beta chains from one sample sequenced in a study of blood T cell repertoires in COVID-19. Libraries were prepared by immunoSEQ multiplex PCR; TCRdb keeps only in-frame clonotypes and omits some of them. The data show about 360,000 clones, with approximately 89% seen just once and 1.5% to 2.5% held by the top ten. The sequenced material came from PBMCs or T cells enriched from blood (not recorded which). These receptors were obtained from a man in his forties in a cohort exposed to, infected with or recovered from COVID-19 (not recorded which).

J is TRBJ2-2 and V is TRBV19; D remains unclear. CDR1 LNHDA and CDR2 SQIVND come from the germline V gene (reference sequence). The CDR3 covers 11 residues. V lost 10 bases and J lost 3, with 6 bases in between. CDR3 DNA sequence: TGTGCCACCCTTTACACCGGGGAGCTGTTTTTT. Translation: CATLYTGELFF.

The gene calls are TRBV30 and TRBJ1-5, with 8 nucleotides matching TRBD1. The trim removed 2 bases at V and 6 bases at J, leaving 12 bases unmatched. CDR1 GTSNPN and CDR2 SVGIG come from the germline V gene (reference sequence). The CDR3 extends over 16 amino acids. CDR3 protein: CAWSPSPGQVGQPQHF. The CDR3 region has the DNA TGTGCCTGGAGTCCTTCTCCGGGACAGGTAGGTCAGCCCCAGCATTTT.

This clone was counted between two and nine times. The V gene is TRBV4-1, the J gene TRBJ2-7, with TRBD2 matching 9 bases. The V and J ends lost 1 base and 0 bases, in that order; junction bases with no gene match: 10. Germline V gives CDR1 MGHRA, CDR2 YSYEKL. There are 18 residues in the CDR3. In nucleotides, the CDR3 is TGCGCCAGCAGCCAAGGGGATCGACTAGCGGTTAGCTCCTACGAGCAGTACTTC. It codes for CASSQGDRLAVSSYEQYF.

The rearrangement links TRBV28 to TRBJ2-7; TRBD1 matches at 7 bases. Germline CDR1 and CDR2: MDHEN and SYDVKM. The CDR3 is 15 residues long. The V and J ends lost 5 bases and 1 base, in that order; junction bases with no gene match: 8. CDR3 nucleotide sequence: TGTGCCAGCAGTACCGGACGGGACAGATCCTACGAGCAGTACTTC. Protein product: CASSTGRDRSYEQYF.

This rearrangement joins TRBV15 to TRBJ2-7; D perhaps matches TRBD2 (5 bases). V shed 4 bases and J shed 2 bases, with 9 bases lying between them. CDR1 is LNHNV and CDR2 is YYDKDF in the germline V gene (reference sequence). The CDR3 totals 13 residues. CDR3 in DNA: TGTGCCACCAGCATTCACGGGACCTACGAGCAGTACTTC. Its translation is CATSIHGTYEQYF. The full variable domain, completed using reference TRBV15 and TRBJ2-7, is DAMVIQNPRYQVTQFGKPVTLSCSQTLNHNVMYWYQQKSSQAPKLLFHYYDKDFNNEADTPDNFQSRRPNTSFCFLDIRSPGLGDTAMYLCATSIHGTYEQYFGPGTRLTVT.

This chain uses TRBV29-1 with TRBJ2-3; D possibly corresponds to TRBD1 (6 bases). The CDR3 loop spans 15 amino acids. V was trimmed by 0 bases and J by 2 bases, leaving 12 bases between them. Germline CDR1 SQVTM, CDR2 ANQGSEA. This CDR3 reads CSVEDPKGHTDTQYF. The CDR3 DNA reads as TGCAGCGTTGAAGATCCCAAGGGACACACAGATACGCAGTATTTT.

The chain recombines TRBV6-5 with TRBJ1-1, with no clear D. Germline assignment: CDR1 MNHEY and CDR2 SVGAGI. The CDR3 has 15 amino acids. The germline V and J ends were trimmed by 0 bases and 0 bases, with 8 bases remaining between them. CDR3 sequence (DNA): TGTGCCAGCAGTTACTCGGGCAGGATGAACACTGAAGCTTTCTTT. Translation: CASSYSGRMNTEAFF.

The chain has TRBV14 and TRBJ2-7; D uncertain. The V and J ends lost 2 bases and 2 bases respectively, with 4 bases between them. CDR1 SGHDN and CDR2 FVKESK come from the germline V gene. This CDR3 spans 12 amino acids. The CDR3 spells CASSQLPYEQYF. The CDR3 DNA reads TGTGCCAGCAGCCAACTTCCCTACGAGCAGTACTTC.

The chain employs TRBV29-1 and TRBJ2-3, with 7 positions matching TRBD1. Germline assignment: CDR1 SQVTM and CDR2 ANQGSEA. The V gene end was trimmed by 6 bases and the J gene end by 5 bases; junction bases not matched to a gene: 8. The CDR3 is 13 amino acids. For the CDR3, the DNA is TGCAGCGTGGAGACAGGGAGTGGAGATACGCAGTATTTT. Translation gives CSVETGSGDTQYF.

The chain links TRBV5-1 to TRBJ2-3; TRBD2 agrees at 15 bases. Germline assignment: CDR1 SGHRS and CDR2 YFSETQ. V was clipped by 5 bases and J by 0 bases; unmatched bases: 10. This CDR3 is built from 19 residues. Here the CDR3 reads CASRLRGTSGRTSTDTQYF. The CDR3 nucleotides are TGCGCCAGCAGACTGAGGGGGACTAGCGGGAGGACTAGCACAGATACGCAGTATTTT.

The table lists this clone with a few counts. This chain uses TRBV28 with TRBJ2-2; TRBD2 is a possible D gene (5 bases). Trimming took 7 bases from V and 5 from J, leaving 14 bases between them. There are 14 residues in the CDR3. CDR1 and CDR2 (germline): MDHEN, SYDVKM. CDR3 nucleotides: TGTGCCAGCAAACAAGGAGGAGAAACCGGGGAGCTGTTTTTT. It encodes CASKQGGETGELFF.

CDR3 bases: TGTGCCAGCAGCCCAACCCTCGAGCGGGAGAGGTCCTACAATGAGCAGTTCTTC. Translating gives CASSPTLERERSYNEQFF. The chain is built from TRBV7-9 and TRBJ2-1, with 8 bases lining up with TRBD2. Per germline, CDR1 SEHNR and CDR2 FQNEAQ (reference sequence). This CDR3 is 18 amino acids long. J was trimmed by 1 base and V by 5 bases; bases with no gene match: 13.

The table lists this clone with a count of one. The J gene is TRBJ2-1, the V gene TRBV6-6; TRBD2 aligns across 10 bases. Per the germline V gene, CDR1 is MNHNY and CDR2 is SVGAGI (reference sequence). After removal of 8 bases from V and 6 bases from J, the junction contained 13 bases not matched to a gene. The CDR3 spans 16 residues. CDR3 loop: CASASQVAGGPNEQFF. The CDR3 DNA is TGTGCCAGCGCCAGCCAGGTAGCGGGAGGTCCCAATGAGCAGTTCTTC.

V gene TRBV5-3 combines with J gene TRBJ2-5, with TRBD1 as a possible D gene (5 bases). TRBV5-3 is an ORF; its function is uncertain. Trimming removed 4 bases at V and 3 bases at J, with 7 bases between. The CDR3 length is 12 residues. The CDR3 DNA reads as TGTGCCAGAAGCCTCAGGGAAGAGACCCAGTACTTC. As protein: CARSLREETQYF.

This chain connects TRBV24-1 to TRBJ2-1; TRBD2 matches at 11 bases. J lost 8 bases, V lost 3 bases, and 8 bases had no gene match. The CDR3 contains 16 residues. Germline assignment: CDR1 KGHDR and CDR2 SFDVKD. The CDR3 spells CATSDGVSSGRYEQFF. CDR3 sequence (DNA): TGTGCCACCAGTGATGGTGTTTCTAGCGGGAGGTATGAGCAGTTCTTC.

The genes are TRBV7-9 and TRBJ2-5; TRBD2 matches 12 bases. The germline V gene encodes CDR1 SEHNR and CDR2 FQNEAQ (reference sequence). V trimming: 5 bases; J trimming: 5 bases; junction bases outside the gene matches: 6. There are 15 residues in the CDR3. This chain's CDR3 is CASSPTSGRYETQYF. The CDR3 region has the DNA TGTGCCAGCAGCCCCACTAGCGGGAGGTACGAGACCCAGTACTTC.